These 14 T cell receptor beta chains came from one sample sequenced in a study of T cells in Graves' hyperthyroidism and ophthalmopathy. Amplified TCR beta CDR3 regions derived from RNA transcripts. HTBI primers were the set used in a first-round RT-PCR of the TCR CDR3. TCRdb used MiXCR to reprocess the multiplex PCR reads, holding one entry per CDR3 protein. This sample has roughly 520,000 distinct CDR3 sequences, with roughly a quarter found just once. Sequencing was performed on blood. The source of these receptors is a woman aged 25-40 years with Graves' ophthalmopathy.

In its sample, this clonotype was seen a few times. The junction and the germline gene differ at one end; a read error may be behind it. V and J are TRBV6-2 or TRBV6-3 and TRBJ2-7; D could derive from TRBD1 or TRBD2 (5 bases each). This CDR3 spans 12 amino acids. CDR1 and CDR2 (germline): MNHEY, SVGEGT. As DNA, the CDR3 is TGTGCCAGCAGTTACTCGGCCGGGGACGGGTCCTTC. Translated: CASSYSAGDGSF.

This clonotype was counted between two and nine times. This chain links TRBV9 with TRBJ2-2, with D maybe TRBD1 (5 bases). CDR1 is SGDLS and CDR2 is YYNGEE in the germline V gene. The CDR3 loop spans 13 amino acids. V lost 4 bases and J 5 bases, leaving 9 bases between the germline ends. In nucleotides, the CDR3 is TGTGCCAGCAGCTCGGACATTACCGGGGAGCTGTTTTTT. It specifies CASSSDITGELFF.

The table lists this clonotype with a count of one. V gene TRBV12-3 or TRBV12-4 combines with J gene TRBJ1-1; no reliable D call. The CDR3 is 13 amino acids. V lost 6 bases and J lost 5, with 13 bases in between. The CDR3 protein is CASRTTSGTEAFF. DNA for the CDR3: TGTGCCAGCAGAACAACGTCGGGAACTGAAGCTTTCTTT.

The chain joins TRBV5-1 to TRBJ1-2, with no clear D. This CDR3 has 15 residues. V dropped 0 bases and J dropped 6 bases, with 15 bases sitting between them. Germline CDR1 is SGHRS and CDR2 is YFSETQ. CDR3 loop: CASSLEGSQRNGYTF. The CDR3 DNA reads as TGCGCCAGCAGCTTGGAGGGTTCGCAGCGGAATGGCTACACCTTC.

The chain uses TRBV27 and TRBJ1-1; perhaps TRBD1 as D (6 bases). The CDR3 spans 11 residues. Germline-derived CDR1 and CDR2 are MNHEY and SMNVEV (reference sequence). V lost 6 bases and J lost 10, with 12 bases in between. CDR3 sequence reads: CASRKGGGAFF. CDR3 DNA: TGTGCCAGCAGGAAAGGGGGTGGAGCTTTCTTT.

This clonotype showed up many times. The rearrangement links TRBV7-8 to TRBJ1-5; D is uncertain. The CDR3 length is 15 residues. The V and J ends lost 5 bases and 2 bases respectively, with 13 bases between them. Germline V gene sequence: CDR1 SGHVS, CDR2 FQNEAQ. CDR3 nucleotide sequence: TGTGCCAGCAGCCTCGAACTAATCGGCAATCAGCCCCAGCATTTT. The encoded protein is CASSLELIGNQPQHF.

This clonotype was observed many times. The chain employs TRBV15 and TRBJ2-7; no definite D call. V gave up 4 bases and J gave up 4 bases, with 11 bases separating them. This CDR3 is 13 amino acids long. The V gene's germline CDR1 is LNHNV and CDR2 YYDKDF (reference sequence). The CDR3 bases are TGTGCCACCAGCATTAATACCCAGTACGAGCAGTACTTC. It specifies CATSINTQYEQYF.

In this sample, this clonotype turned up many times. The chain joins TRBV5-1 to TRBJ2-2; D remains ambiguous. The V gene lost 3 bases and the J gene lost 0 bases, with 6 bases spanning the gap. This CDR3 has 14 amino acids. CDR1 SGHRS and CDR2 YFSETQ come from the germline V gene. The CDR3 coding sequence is TGCGCCAGCAGCTCACCCACGAACACCGGGGAGCTGTTTTTT. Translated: CASSSPTNTGELFF.

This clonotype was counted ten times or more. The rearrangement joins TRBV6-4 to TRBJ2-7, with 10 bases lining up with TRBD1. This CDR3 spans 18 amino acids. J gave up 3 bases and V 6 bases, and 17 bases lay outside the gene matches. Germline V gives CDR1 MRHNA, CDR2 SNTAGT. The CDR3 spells CASSPRPHLGQGIYEQYF. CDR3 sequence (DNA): TGTGCCAGCAGCCCGCGGCCCCACCTGGGACAGGGGATCTACGAGCAGTACTTC.

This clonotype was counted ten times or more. CDR3 sequence: CAIGTSGGAGEQYF. The CDR3 DNA is TGTGCCATCGGGACTAGCGGGGGGGCCGGCGAGCAGTACTTC. The chain links TRBV2 to TRBJ2-7, with 16 nucleotides matching TRBD2. V gave up 10 bases and J gave up 6 bases; unmatched junction bases: 6. The length of the CDR3 is 14 residues. Germline V gives CDR1 SNHLY, CDR2 FYNNEI.

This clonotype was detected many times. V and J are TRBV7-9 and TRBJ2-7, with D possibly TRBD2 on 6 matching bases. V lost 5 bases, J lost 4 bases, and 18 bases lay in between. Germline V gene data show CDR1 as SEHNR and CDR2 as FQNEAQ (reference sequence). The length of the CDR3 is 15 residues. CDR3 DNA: TGTGCCAGCAGCGCAAAACTAGCTCTCCCTTACGAGCAGTACTTC. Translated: CASSAKLALPYEQYF.

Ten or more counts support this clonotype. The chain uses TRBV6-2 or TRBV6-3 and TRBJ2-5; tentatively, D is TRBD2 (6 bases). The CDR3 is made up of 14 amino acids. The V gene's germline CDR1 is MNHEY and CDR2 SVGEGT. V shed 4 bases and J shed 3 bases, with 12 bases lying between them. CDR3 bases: TGTGCCAGCAGTTGGCGGGGTGGCGAAGAGACCCAGTACTTC. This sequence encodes CASSWRGGEETQYF.

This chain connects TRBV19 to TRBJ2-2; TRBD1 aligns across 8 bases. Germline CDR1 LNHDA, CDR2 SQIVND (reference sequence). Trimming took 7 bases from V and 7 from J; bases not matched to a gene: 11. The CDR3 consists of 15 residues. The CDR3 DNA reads TGTGCCAGTATGGGCGGCCAGGGGGCTGGCGGGGAGCTGTTTTTT. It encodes CASMGGQGAGGELFF.

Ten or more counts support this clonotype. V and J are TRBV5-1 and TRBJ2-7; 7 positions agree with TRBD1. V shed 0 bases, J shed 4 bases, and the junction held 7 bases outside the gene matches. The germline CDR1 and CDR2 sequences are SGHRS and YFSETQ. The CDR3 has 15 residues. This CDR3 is CASSLDETGIYEQYF. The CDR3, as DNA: TGCGCCAGCAGCTTGGACGAGACAGGGATTTACGAGCAGTACTTC.